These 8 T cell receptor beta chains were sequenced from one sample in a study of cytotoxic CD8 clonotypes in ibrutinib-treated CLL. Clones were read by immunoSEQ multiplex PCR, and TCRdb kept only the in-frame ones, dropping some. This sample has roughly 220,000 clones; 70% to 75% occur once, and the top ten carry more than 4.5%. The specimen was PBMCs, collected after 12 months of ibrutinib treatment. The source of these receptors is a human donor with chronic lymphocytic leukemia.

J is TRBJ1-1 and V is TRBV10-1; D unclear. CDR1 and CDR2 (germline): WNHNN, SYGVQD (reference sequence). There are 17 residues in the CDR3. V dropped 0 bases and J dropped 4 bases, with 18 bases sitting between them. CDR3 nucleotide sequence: TGCGCCAGCAGTGAGTCTATTGGGCGTGGCCGGGGCACTGAAGCTTTCTTT. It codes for CASSESIGRGRGTEAFF.

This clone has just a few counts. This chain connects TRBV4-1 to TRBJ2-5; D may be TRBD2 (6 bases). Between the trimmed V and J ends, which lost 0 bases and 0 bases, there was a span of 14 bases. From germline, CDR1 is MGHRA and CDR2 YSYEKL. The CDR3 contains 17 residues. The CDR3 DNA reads TGCGCCAGCAGCCAAGATCGGGGGAGCGAGTACCAAGAGACCCAGTACTTC. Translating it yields CASSQDRGSEYQETQYF.

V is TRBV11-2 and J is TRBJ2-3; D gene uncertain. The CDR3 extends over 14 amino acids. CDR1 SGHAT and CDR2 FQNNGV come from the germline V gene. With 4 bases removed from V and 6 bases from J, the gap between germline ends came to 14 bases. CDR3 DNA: TGTGCCAGCAGCTCGACGGCCAGGTGGGATACGCAGTATTTT. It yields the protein CASSSTARWDTQYF.

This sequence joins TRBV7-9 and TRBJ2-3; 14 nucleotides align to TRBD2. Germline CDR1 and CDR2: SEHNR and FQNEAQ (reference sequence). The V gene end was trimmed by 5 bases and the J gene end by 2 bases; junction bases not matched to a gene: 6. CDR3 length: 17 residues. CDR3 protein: CASSPGTSGGYTDTQYF. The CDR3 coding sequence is TGTGCCAGCAGCCCGGGGACTAGCGGGGGTTACACAGATACGCAGTATTTT.

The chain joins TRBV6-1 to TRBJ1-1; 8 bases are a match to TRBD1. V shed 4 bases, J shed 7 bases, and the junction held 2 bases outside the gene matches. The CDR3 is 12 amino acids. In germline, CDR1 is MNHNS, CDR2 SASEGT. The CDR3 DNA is TGTGCCAGCAGTGTTGACAGGGGTGAAGCTTTCTTT. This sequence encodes CASSVDRGEAFF.

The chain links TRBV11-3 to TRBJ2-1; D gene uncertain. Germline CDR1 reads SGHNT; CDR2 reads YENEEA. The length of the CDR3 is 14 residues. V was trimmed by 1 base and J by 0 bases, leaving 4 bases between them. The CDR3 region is CASSLGSSYNEQFF. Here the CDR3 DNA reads TGTGCCAGCAGCTTAGGGAGCTCCTACAATGAGCAGTTCTTC.

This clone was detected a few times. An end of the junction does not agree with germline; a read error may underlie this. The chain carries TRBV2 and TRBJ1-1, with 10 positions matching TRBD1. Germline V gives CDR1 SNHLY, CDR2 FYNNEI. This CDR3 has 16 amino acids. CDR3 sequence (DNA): TGTGCCAGCAGCGAAGGACAGGGGGGTATGAACACTGAAGCTTTCTTT. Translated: CASSEGQGGMNTEAFF.

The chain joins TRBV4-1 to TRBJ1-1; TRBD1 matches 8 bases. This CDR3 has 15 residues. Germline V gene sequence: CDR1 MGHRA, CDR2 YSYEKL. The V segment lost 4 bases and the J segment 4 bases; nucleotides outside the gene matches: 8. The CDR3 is CASSPRAGTGTEAFF. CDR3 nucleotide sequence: TGCGCCAGCAGCCCACGGGCAGGGACAGGCACTGAAGCTTTCTTT.